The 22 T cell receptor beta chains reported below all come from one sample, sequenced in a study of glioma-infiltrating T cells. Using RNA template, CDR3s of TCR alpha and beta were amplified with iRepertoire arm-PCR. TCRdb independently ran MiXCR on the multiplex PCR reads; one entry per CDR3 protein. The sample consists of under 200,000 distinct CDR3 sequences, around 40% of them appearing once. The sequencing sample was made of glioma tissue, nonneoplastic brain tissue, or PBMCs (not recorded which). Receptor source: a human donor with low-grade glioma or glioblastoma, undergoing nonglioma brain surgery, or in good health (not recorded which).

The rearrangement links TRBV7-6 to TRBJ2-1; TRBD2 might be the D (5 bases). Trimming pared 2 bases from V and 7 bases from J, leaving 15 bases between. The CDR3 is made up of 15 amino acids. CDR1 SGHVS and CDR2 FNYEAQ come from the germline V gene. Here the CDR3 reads CASSLTRGSGNEQFF. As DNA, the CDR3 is TGTGCCAGCAGCTTAACTAGAGGGAGTGGAAATGAGCAGTTCTTC.

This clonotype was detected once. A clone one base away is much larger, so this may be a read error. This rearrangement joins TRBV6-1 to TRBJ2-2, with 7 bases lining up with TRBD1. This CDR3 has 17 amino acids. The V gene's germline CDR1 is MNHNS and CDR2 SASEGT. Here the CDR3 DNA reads TGTGCCAGCAGTGAAGGTCAGGACAGGCCGAAAACCGGGGAGCTGTTTTTT. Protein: CASSEGQDRPKTGELFF.

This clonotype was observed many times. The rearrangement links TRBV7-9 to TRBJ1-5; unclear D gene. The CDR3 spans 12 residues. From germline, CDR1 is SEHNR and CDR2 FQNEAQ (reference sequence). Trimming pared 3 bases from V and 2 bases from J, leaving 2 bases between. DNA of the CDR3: TGTGCCAGCAGCTTCCGCAATCAGCCCCAGCATTTT. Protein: CASSFRNQPQHF.

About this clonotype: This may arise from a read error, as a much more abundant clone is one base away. The CDR3: CPSSLQGNYQPQHF. In DNA form, the CDR3 reads TGTCCCAGCAGCCTCCAGGGTAACTATCAGCCCCAGCATTTT. The chain recombines TRBV12-3 or TRBV12-4 with TRBJ1-5; tentatively, D is TRBD1 (5 bases). The CDR3 consists of 14 residues.

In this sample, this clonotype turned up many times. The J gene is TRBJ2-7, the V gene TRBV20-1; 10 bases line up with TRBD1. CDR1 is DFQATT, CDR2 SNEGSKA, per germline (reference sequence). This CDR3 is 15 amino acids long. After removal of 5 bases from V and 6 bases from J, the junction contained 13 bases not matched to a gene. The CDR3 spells CSAGGRQGATLEQYF. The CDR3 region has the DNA TGCAGTGCTGGAGGGAGACAGGGGGCAACCCTCGAGCAGTACTTC.

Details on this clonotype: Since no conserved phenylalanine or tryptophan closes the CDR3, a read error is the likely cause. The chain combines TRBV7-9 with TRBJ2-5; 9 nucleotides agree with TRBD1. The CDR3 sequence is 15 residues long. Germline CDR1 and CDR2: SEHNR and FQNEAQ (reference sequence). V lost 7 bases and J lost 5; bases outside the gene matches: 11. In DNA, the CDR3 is TGTGCCAGCATCACATCATGGGACAGGGACGAGACCCAGTACCTC. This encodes CASITSWDRDETQYL.

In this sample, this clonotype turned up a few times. The CDR3 is CASSQGTGGSTEAFF. The CDR3 nucleotides read TGTGCCAGCAGCCAAGGGACAGGGGGCTCCACTGAAGCTTTCTTT. The chain uses TRBV4-2 and TRBJ1-1; 11 bases line up with TRBD1. CDR3 length: 15 residues. Trimming cost V 1 base and J 4 bases; bases outside gene matches: 2. Germline lookup yields CDR1 LGHNA and CDR2 YNFKEQ.

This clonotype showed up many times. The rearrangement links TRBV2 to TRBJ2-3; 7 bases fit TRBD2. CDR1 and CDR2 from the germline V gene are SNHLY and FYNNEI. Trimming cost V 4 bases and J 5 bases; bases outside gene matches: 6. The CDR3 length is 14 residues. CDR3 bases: TGTGCCAGCAGTGTGGGGCTAGCGGTAGATACGCAGTATTTT. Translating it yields CASSVGLAVDTQYF. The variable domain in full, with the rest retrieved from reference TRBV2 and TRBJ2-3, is EPEVTQTPSHQVTQMGQEVILRCVPISNHLYFYWYRQILGQKVEFLVSFYNNEISEKSEIFDDQFSVERPDGSNFTLKIRSTKLEDSAMYFCASSVGLAVDTQYFGPGTRLTVL.

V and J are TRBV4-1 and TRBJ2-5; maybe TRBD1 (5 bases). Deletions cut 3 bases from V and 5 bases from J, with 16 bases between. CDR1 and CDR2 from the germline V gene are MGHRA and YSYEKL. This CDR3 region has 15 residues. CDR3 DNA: TGCGCCAGCAGCCAGGGGCGGAACCCCCCGGAGACCCAGTACTTC. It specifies CASSQGRNPPETQYF.

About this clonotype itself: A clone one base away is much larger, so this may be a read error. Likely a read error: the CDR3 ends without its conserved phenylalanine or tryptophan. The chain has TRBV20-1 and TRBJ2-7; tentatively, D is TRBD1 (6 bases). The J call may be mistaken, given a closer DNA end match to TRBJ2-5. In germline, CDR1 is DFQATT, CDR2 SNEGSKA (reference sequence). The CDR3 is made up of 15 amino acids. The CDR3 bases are TGCAGTGCTAGGTTTCTCCCTGGACAGCAAGAGACCCAGTACTGC. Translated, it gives CSARFLPGQQETQYC.

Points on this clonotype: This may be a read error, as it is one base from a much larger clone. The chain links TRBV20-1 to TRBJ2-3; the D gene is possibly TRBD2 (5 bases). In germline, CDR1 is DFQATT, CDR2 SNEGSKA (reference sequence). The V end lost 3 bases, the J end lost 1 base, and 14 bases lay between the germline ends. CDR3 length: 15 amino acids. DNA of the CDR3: TGCAGTGCTAGCGAACCCACACTAGGCACAGATACGCAGTATTTT. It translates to CSASEPTLGTDTQYF.

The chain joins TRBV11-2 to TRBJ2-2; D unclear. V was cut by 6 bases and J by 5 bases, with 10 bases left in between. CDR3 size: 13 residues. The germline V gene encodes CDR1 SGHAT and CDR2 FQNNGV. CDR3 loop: CASSSIGTGELFF. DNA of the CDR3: TGTGCCAGCAGTTCGATAGGGACCGGGGAGCTGTTTTTT.

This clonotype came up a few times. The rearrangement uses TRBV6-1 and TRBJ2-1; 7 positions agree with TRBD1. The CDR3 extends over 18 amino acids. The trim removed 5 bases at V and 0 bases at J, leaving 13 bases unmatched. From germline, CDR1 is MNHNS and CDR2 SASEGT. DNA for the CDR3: TGTGCCAGCAGTCTACACCCGACAGGGATAAGCTCCTACAATGAGCAGTTCTTC. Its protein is CASSLHPTGISSYNEQFF.

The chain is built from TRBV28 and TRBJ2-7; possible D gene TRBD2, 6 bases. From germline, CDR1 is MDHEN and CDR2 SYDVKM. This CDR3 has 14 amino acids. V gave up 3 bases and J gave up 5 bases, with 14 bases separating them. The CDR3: CASSLRPRGNEQYF. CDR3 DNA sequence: TGTGCCAGCAGTTTGCGACCCCGGGGGAACGAGCAGTACTTC.

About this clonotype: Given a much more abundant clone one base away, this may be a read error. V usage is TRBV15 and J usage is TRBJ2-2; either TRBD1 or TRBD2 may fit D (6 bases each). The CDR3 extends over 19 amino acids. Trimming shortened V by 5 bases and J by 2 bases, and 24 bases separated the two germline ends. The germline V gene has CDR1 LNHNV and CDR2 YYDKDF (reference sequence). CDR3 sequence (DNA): TGTGCCACCAGCGGGCCCGGGGGCAGGGAAAATGGAAACACCGGGGAGCTGTTTTTT. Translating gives CATSGPGGRENGNTGELFF.

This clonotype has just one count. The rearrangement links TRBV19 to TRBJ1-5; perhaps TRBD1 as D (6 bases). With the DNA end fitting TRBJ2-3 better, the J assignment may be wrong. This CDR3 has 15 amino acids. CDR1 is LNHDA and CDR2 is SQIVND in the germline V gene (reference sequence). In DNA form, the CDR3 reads TGTGCCAGTAGCGTCGGACAGAGTAGCAATCAGCCCCAGTATTTT. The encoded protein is CASSVGQSSNQPQYF.

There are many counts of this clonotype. CDR3 in amino acids: CATLSGSGELFF. The DNA for the CDR3 is TGTGCCACCCTGTCGGGGTCCGGGGAGCTGTTTTTT. The genes are TRBV28 and TRBJ2-2; TRBD2 might be the D (5 bases). Germline values: CDR1 MDHEN, CDR2 SYDVKM. V was clipped by 10 bases and J by 6 bases, with 12 bases between them. This CDR3 region has 12 residues. Full variable domain (remainder filled in from reference TRBV28 and TRBJ2-2): DVKVTQSSRYLVKRTGEKVFLECVQDMDHENMFWYRQDPGLGLRLIYFSYDVKMKEKGDIPEGYSVSREKKERFSLILESASTNQTSMYLCATLSGSGELFFGEGSRLTVL.

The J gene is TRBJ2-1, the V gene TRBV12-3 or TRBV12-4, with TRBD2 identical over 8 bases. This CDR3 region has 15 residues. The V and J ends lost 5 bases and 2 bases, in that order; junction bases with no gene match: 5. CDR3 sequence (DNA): TGTGCCAGCAGTCGTCGGGAGGGAACCTACAATGAGCAGTTCTTC. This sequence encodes CASSRREGTYNEQFF.

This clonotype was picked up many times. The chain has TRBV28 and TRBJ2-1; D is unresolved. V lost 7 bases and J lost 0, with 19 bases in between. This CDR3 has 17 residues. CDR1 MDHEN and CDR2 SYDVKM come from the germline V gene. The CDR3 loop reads CASTGSGLAVSYNEQFF. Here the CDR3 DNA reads TGTGCCAGCACCGGCTCCGGTCTTGCAGTCTCCTACAATGAGCAGTTCTTC.

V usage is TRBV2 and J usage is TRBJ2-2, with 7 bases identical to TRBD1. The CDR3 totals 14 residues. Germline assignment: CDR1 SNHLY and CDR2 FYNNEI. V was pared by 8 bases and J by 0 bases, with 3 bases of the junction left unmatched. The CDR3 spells CASVGQANTGELFF. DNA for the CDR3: TGTGCCAGCGTAGGACAGGCGAACACCGGGGAGCTGTTTTTT.

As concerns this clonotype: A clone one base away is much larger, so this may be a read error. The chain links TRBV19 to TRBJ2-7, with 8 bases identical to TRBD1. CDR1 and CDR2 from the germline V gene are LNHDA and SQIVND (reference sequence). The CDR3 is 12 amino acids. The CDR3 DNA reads TGTGCCAGCACTCTCCGGCGACAGGGGTTTGACTTC. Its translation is CASTLRRQGFDF.

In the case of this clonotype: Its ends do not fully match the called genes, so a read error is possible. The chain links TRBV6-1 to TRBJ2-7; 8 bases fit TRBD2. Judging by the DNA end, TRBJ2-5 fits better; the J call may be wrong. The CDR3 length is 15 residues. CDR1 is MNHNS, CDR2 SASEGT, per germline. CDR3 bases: TGTGCTAGCATCCTGGGACTAGTGGCCCAAGAGACCCAGTACTTC. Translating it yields CASILGLVAQETQYF.